These T cell receptor beta chains were read from a single sample in a study of control samples from healthy donors and cancer patients. Assay used: immunoSEQ multiplex PCR; TCRdb lists only in-frame clones, some missing. The sample contains around 130,000 clones, about 93% of which appear only once. Material: blood. The receptors here all came from a man aged 18-30 years in good health. Both conserved end residues are part of each CDR3. Each record gives: J gene, D gene, clone size, V gene, CDR3 protein, CDR3 DNA. D genes are given only for firm matches. Some rows mark clone size as missing; the rest say once, few, many or name a class of expanded clone.

j_gene: TRBJ2-1; d_gene: -; abundance: -; v_gene: TRBV27; CDR3aa: CASYRGPSNEQFF; CDR3nt: TGTGCCAGCTACCGCGGTCCCTCCAATGAGCAGTTCTTC
j_gene: TRBJ1-5; d_gene: -; abundance: -; v_gene: TRBV27; CDR3aa: CASSRDIGSNQPQHF; CDR3nt: TGTGCCAGCAGTAGGGACATCGGAAGCAATCAGCCCCAGCATTTT
j_gene: TRBJ1-2; d_gene: -; abundance: -; v_gene: TRBV5-1; CDR3aa: CASSPASGSFGGYTF; CDR3nt: TGCGCCAGCAGCCCGGCCTCTGGATCTTTCGGTGGCTACACCTTC
j_gene: TRBJ2-1; d_gene: -; abundance: -; v_gene: TRBV3-1/TRBV3-2; CDR3aa: CASSQGADNEQFF; CDR3nt: TGTGCCAGCAGTCAGGGAGCTGACAATGAGCAGTTCTTC
j_gene: TRBJ1-2; d_gene: -; abundance: -; v_gene: TRBV2; CDR3aa: CASSESYGYTF; CDR3nt: TGTGCCAGCAGTGAATCTTATGGCTACACCTTC
j_gene: TRBJ1-6; d_gene: TRBD1; abundance: -; v_gene: TRBV6-5; CDR3aa: CASTRGKANSPLHF; CDR3nt: TGTGCCAGCACCAGGGGGAAGGCTAATTCACCCCTCCACTTT
j_gene: TRBJ1-5; d_gene: -; abundance: -; v_gene: TRBV14; CDR3aa: CASSQDEQPQHF; CDR3nt: TGTGCCAGCAGCCAAGATGAGCAGCCCCAGCATTTT
j_gene: TRBJ1-5; d_gene: -; abundance: once; v_gene: TRBV28; CDR3aa: CASTGIHQPQHF; CDR3nt: TGTGCCAGCACAGGGATACATCAGCCCCAGCATTTT
j_gene: TRBJ1-1; d_gene: TRBD1; abundance: -; v_gene: TRBV28; CDR3aa: CASSLTGPMNTEAFF; CDR3nt: TGTGCCAGCAGTCTGACAGGGCCCATGAACACTGAAGCTTTCTTT
j_gene: TRBJ2-4; d_gene: -; abundance: -; v_gene: TRBV5-6; CDR3aa: CASSLTGIQYF; CDR3nt: TGTGCCAGCAGCTTGACGGGCATTCAGTACTTC
j_gene: TRBJ1-5; d_gene: -; abundance: -; v_gene: TRBV24-1; CDR3aa: CATSDGDIGQPQHF; CDR3nt: TGTGCCACCAGTGACGGGGACATCGGGCAGCCCCAGCATTTT
j_gene: TRBJ2-7; d_gene: TRBD1; abundance: -; v_gene: TRBV6-5; CDR3aa: CASSYSIGGPYEQYF; CDR3nt: TGTGCCAGCAGTTACTCGATAGGGGGCCCCTACGAGCAGTACTTC
j_gene: TRBJ1-2; d_gene: TRBD1; abundance: -; v_gene: TRBV28; CDR3aa: CASRSGTGGGYGYTF; CDR3nt: TGTGCCAGCAGGTCCGGGACAGGGGGTGGCTATGGCTACACCTTC
j_gene: TRBJ2-3; d_gene: -; abundance: -; v_gene: TRBV6-1; CDR3aa: CASSEGGDTDTQYF; CDR3nt: TGTGCCAGCAGTGAAGGCGGGGACACAGATACGCAGTATTTT
j_gene: TRBJ1-5; d_gene: TRBD1; abundance: -; v_gene: TRBV7-2; CDR3aa: CASSAALDRGSQPQHF; CDR3nt: TGTGCCAGCAGCGCCGCCCTGGACAGGGGAAGTCAGCCCCAGCATTTT
j_gene: TRBJ1-5; d_gene: -; abundance: -; v_gene: TRBV6-5; CDR3aa: CASTTSGISNQPQHF; CDR3nt: TGTGCCAGCACGACTTCGGGGATTAGCAATCAGCCCCAGCATTTT
j_gene: TRBJ2-2; d_gene: TRBD1; abundance: -; v_gene: TRBV6-2/TRBV6-3; CDR3aa: CASSYSIDRAYTGELFF; CDR3nt: TGTGCCAGCAGTTACTCGATAGACAGGGCGTACACCGGGGAGCTGTTTTTT
j_gene: TRBJ2-1; d_gene: TRBD2; abundance: once; v_gene: TRBV19; CDR3aa: CASTYRGDYSYNEQFF; CDR3nt: TGTGCCAGTACCTACCGGGGGGATTATTCCTACAATGAGCAGTTCTTC
j_gene: TRBJ2-2; d_gene: -; abundance: -; v_gene: TRBV6-5; CDR3aa: CASSSPGDTGELFF; CDR3nt: TGTGCCAGCAGTTCCCCAGGGGACACCGGGGAGCTGTTTTTT
j_gene: TRBJ1-2; d_gene: -; abundance: -; v_gene: TRBV6-5; CDR3aa: CASRDNYYGYTF; CDR3nt: TGTGCCAGCAGGGACAACTACTATGGCTACACCTTC
j_gene: TRBJ1-5; d_gene: -; abundance: -; v_gene: TRBV28; CDR3aa: CAIRGDTNQPQHF; CDR3nt: TGTGCCATACGGGGGGACACCAATCAGCCCCAGCATTTT
j_gene: TRBJ2-3; d_gene: -; abundance: -; v_gene: TRBV6-5; CDR3aa: CASSITAGDADTQYF; CDR3nt: TGTGCCAGCAGTATCACCGCTGGGGATGCAGATACGCAGTATTTT
j_gene: TRBJ1-2; d_gene: TRBD1; abundance: -; v_gene: TRBV4-1; CDR3aa: CASSQAGQDYGYTF; CDR3nt: TGCGCCAGCAGCCAAGCGGGACAGGACTATGGCTACACCTTC
j_gene: TRBJ1-3; d_gene: -; abundance: -; v_gene: TRBV28; CDR3aa: CASSSSTRPSGNTIYF; CDR3nt: TGTGCCAGCAGTTCCTCTACGCGCCCCTCTGGAAACACCATATATTTT
j_gene: TRBJ2-2; d_gene: TRBD1; abundance: -; v_gene: TRBV7-6; CDR3aa: CASSLQGAVTGELFF; CDR3nt: TGTGCCAGCAGCCTACAGGGGGCGGTCACCGGGGAGCTGTTTTTT
j_gene: TRBJ2-7; d_gene: -; abundance: -; v_gene: TRBV15; CDR3aa: CATSSNPDSYSYEQYF; CDR3nt: TGTGCCACCAGCAGCAACCCGGACAGCTACTCCTACGAGCAGTACTTC
j_gene: TRBJ2-1; d_gene: -; abundance: -; v_gene: TRBV24-1; CDR3aa: CATSASTGYNEQFF; CDR3nt: TGTGCCACCAGTGCGTCAACTGGCTACAATGAGCAGTTCTTC
j_gene: TRBJ2-7; d_gene: -; abundance: -; v_gene: TRBV27; CDR3aa: CASSFSGGYEQYF; CDR3nt: TGTGCCAGCAGTTTTTCTGGGGGGTACGAGCAGTACTTC
j_gene: TRBJ1-5; d_gene: -; abundance: -; v_gene: TRBV7-8; CDR3aa: CASSDRTRNQPQHF; CDR3nt: TGTGCCAGCAGCGACAGGACCCGCAATCAGCCCCAGCATTTT
j_gene: TRBJ2-1; d_gene: -; abundance: -; v_gene: TRBV6-2/TRBV6-3; CDR3aa: CASSPGYNEQFF; CDR3nt: TGTGCCAGCAGTCCGGGGTACAATGAGCAGTTCTTC
j_gene: TRBJ1-1; d_gene: -; abundance: -; v_gene: TRBV24-1; CDR3aa: CATSDFGTGFAEAFF; CDR3nt: TGTGCCACCAGTGATTTTGGAACAGGGTTCGCTGAAGCTTTCTTT
j_gene: TRBJ2-5; d_gene: -; abundance: -; v_gene: TRBV28; CDR3aa: CASSRDRQETQYF; CDR3nt: TGTGCCAGCAGCCGAGACCGCCAAGAGACCCAGTACTTC
j_gene: TRBJ1-1; d_gene: -; abundance: -; v_gene: TRBV12-5; CDR3aa: CASGLAANTEAFF; CDR3nt: TGTGCTAGTGGTTTAGCGGCGAACACTGAAGCTTTCTTT
j_gene: TRBJ2-1; d_gene: TRBD1; abundance: -; v_gene: TRBV24-1; CDR3aa: CATSEGDRGLGEQFF; CDR3nt: TGTGCCACCAGTGAAGGGGACAGGGGGCTTGGGGAGCAGTTCTTC
j_gene: TRBJ1-4; d_gene: -; abundance: -; v_gene: TRBV19; CDR3aa: CASRWGGNEKLFF; CDR3nt: TGTGCCAGCCGATGGGGGGGGAATGAAAAACTGTTTTTT
j_gene: TRBJ2-1; d_gene: -; abundance: -; v_gene: TRBV5-1; CDR3aa: CASSLGIVSSYNEQFF; CDR3nt: TGCGCCAGCAGCTTGGGAATAGTTAGCTCCTACAATGAGCAGTTCTTC
j_gene: TRBJ2-2; d_gene: -; abundance: -; v_gene: TRBV2; CDR3aa: CASMRQANTGELFF; CDR3nt: TGTGCCAGCATGAGACAGGCGAACACCGGGGAGCTGTTTTTT